This T cell receptor (beta chain) was observed in a study of healthy donors' naive CD4 and CD8 T cells. Study-wide findings and caveats: The study did not address homeostatic proliferation effects in naive T cells.

The CDR3 is made up of 17 amino acids. Germline CDR1 is MNHNY and CDR2 is SVGAGI (reference sequence). V lost 5 bases to trimming and J lost 0 bases; unmatched junction nucleotides: 7. TCR libraries were built from 450 to 650 ng of total RNA by linear amplification. MiXCR, run by TCRdb on the reads, gives a single entry per CDR3 protein. The sample carries 150,000 to 200,000 distinct CDR3 sequences, over 60% recorded once. CD4+CD8-CD45RO-CD45RA+ cells were naive CD4+; CD8+CD4-CD45RA+CD27bright cells were naive CD8+. Comments on this clonotype: As yet, its antigen is unknown.

Sample: naive CD4+ and CD8+ T cells sorted from blood, pooled from several donors. The chain links TRBV6-6 to TRBJ2-1, with TRBD1 matching over 10 bases. This TCR came from a pool of human donors in good health; the sample pools cells from several healthy donors. CDR3 protein: CASSPTGQGSSYNEQFF. CDR3 nucleotide sequence: TGTGCCAGCAGTCCTACGGGACAGGGGAGCTCCTACAATGAGCAGTTCTTC.